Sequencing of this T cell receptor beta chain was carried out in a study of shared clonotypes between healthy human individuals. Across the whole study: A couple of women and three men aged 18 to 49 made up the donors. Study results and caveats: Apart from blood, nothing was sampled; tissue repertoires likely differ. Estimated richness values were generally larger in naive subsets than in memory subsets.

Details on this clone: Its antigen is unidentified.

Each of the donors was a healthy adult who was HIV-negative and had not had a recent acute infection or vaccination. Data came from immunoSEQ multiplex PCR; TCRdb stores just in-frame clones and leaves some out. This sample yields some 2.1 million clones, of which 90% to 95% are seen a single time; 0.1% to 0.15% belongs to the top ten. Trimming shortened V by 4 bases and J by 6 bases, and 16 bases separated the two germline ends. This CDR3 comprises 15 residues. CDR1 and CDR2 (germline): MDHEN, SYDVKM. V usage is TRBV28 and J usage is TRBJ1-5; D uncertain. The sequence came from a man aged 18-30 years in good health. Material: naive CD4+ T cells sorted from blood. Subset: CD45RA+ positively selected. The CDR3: CASSSRRAAAQPQHF. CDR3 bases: TGTGCCAGCAGTTCCCGTCGGGCAGCGGCTCAGCCCCAGCATTTT.